This T cell receptor (beta chain) was obtained from a study of T cell responses to AZD1222 COVID-19 vaccine. Study-wide results and limits: Spike-wide coverage was observed for vaccine-associated CD4 TCRs, with dominant responses at 160-218 and 743-854. Unmutated regions of variants are reportedly targeted by nearly half of spike-specific TCRs. Only a handful of AZD1222 recipients were seropositive at baseline. In all cases, repertoires were sampled only after the peak T cell response.

A remark on this clone: As yet, its antigen is unknown.

This table comes from immunoSEQ multiplex PCR, and its TCRdb copy is limited to in-frame clones, with some not included. The table records around 100,000 clones, 70% to 90% of them present only once. Trimming cost V 7 bases and J 0 bases, with 12 bases left between them. The germline CDR1 and CDR2 sequences are SNHLY and FYNNEI. This CDR3 is 14 amino acids long. The V and J genes are TRBV2 and TRBJ1-1; no clear D. The origin of this receptor is an adult in good health. The specimen comprised peripheral blood, sampled on day 0 of AZD1222 vaccination. This chain's CDR3 is CASTPVAVNTEAFF. CDR3 bases: TGTGCCAGCACTCCTGTGGCGGTGAACACTGAAGCTTTCTTT. Together with reference TRBV2 and TRBJ1-1, the CDR3 gives the full variable domain: EPEVTQTPSHQVTQMGQEVILRCVPISNHLYFYWYRQILGQKVEFLVSFYNNEISEKSEIFDDQFSVERPDGSNFTLKIRSTKLEDSAMYFCASTPVAVNTEAFFGQGTRLTVV.